This entry concerns a single T cell receptor beta chain. Original data processing: Nucleated cell counts were estimated from reference gene primer amplification. Method: immunoSEQ multiplex PCR; TCRdb's copy keeps in-frame clones and lacks some. For V, J and clone size, that table is used; D and trimming come from the DNA. The sample records about 83,000 clones, just over 85% being singletons. The V end was cut by 1 base, the J end by 0 bases, with 7 bases between. Per the germline V gene, CDR1 is SEHNR and CDR2 is FQNEAQ (reference sequence). CDR3 size: 15 residues. The sample is drawn from a study of blood T cell repertoires in COVID-19. Study overall: Sites across the United States, Italy and Spain contributed samples from acute and convalescent COVID-19. T cells, B-cell-depleted T cells, or PBMCs supplied cDNA or gDNA.

The chain uses TRBV7-9 and TRBJ1-3; D not resolved. The TCR sequence derives from an elderly woman in a cohort sampled during active or convalescent COVID-19. The specimen sequenced was peripheral blood. The CDR3 region is CASSLGGDSGNTIYF. The DNA for the CDR3 is TGTGCCAGCAGCTTAGGCGGAGACTCTGGAAACACCATATATTTT.